Shown below are 8 T cell receptor beta chains from a single sample sequenced in a study of beta chain features in type 1 diabetes. Overall study findings and caveats: When Type 1 diabetes patients were examined, their TCRB CDR3s proved moderately but significantly shorter in all four CD4+ subsets.

Their antigens are not known. Isolated RNA was reverse transcribed in full, so expressed TCRB transcripts were sequenced. The repertoire was sequenced with immunoSEQ multiplex PCR; TCRdb's copy has only in-frame clones and lacks some. Among 310,000 or so clones listed, 7% to 10% were seen once. The specimen sequenced was central memory CD4+ T cells from blood. The receptors originated from a man aged 30-40 years with type 1 diabetes.

This clone came up many times. The gene calls are TRBV7-2 and TRBJ2-3; D is uncertain. The germline gives CDR1 SGHTA, CDR2 FQGNSA. CDR3 length equals 15 residues. The V gene lost 3 bases and the J gene lost 0 bases, with 10 bases spanning the gap. The CDR3 coding sequence is TGTGCCAGCAGCTTCTCCCTCCTGAGCACAGATACGCAGTATTTT. It yields the protein CASSFSLLSTDTQYF.

This clone was detected ten times or more. This chain connects TRBV5-1 to TRBJ2-5, with 7 bases aligning to TRBD1. This CDR3 has 15 amino acids. The J segment lost 3 bases and the V segment lost 2 bases, leaving 7 bases of the junction unmatched. From germline, CDR1 is SGHRS and CDR2 YFSETQ. Here the CDR3 reads CASSFTTGTEETQYF. The CDR3 bases are TGCGCCAGCAGCTTCACGACAGGGACGGAAGAGACCCAGTACTTC. The full variable domain, completed using reference TRBV5-1 and TRBJ2-5, is KAGVTQTPRYLIKTRGQQVTLSCSPISGHRSVSWYQQTPGQGLQFLFEYFSETQRNKGNFPGRFSGRQFSNSRSEMNVSTLELGDSALYLCASSFTTGTEETQYFGPGTRLLVL.

The rearrangement links TRBV19 to TRBJ1-5; no clear D gene. Germline CDR1 is LNHDA and CDR2 is SQIVND (reference sequence). Trimming took off 8 bases at V and 0 bases at J, with 20 bases between the two ends. The CDR3 is made up of 17 amino acids. The CDR3: CASRRKQSDISNQPQHF. For the CDR3, the DNA is TGTGCCAGTCGTAGGAAACAGTCCGACATTAGCAATCAGCCCCAGCATTTT.

This chain connects TRBV9 to TRBJ2-1, with D uncertain. CDR1 SGDLS and CDR2 YYNGEE come from the germline V gene. The length of the CDR3 is 15 residues. The V end was cut by 0 bases, the J end by 2 bases, with 9 bases between. CDR3 bases: TGTGCCAGCAGCGTAGTGGGTGGGACCTACAATGAGCAGTTCTTC. Translating it yields CASSVVGGTYNEQFF.

This clone was found a few times. The chain has TRBV7-2 and TRBJ1-1; D may be TRBD1 (5 bases). Trimming pared 4 bases from V and 11 bases from J, leaving 14 bases between. The CDR3 is 12 residues long. Germline CDR1 reads SGHTA; CDR2 reads FQGNSA. CDR3 bases: TGTGCCAGCAGCTGGGGGTCTGGGTGGGCTTTCTTT. It codes for CASSWGSGWAFF. The full variable domain, with the rest looked up from reference TRBV7-2 and TRBJ1-1, is GAGVSQSPSNKVTEKGKDVELRCDPISGHTALYWYRQSLGQGLEFLIYFQGNSAPDKSGLPSDRFSAERTGGSVSTLTIQRTQQEDSAVYLCASSWGSGWAFFGQGTRLTVV.

A few counts support this clone. V is TRBV5-8 and J is TRBJ2-3; 11 nucleotides line up with TRBD1. The CDR3 contains 17 residues. The germline V gene encodes CDR1 SGHTS and CDR2 YDEGEE. The V gene end was trimmed by 4 bases and the J gene end by 0 bases; junction bases not matched to a gene: 7. The CDR3 DNA is TGTGCCAGCAGCGCTGTTGGGACAGGGGGTAGCACAGATACGCAGTATTTT. Its translation: CASSAVGTGGSTDTQYF.

There are many counts of this clone. Different DNA sequences within this sample yield the same CDR3. The chain couples TRBV7-2 to TRBJ2-1; 8 nucleotides align to TRBD2. V lost 3 bases and J lost 7; bases outside the gene matches: 8. The CDR3 runs 15 residues. The germline V gene encodes CDR1 SGHTA and CDR2 FQGNSA. The CDR3 DNA reads TGTGCCAGCAGCTTGGCGGGGGGTCCGGGGAATGAGCAGTTCTTC. Translated, it gives CASSLAGGPGNEQFF.

As for this clone: An end of the junction differs from the germline gene, which may be a read error. The rearrangement links TRBV7-7 to TRBJ2-5, with D possibly being TRBD1 or TRBD2 (5 bases each). The length of the CDR3 is 16 residues. The V gene's germline CDR1 is SSHAT and CDR2 FNYEAQ (reference sequence). The CDR3 reads CASSLGVRGPQETQYF. The CDR3 region has the DNA TGTGCTAGCAGCCTCGGGGTAAGGGGTCCCCAAGAGACCCAGTACTTC.